This entry describes one T cell receptor beta chain. The specificity of this receptor is unknown. No base qualities exist here, and no much larger clone lies one base off it. This entry is derived from a study of CD8+ T cells in alopecia areata (dated by TCRdb to between 2017 and 2018). Describing the broader study: Treated patients were enrolled in an open-label pilot trial of oral tofacitinib at 5 to 10 mg twice daily for moderate-to-severe alopecia areata. Amplification of TCRbeta CDR3 regions was done by immunoSEQ multiplex PCR using 35 Vbeta forward primers and 13 Jbeta reverse primers. High-throughput TCRbeta sequencing was used to examine T cell clonal expansion in alopecia areata in both the C3H/HeJ mouse model and human patients. Disease severity in treated patients was measured with the SALT score, which quantifies the percentage of affected scalp surface area. Tofacitinib was given for 6 to 18 months, followed by 6 months of follow-up off drug to assess delayed response and recurrence. Clonality in the scalp was compared among normal scalp (n=4), patchy alopecia areata scalp (n=8), and alopecia totalis/universalis scalp (n=8). Tofacitinib-treated patients had biopsies at baseline and at 4 and 24 weeks of treatment, with a later scalp biopsy in several patients. RNA was obtained with the PAXgene miRNA kit for fixed scalp, the miRNeasy kit for PBMCs, and the RNeasy kit for mouse skin. Human TCRbeta sequencing covered scalp tissue and sorted CD4+ and CD8+ peripheral blood T cells from patchy and totalis/universalis alopecia areata patients and healthy controls. Here is what the overall study found, with its caveats: During tofacitinib treatment, many expanded lesional clones stuck around in both scalp and blood, and this persistence may partly explain why relapse happens after treatment is stopped. Compared with normal scalp, lesional scalp had higher clonality and more expanded CD8+ clones, particularly in alopecia totalis/universalis, a pattern that suggests antigenic drive. Scalp clonality and the number of expanded CD8+ clones among the top 100 scalp clones were significantly decreased by tofacitinib. TCR sequences shared between patients were less clear than in mice, possibly partly because of HLA diversity in the patient population. Scalp TCR repertoire analysis is complicated because resident alphabeta T cells in normal human skin are also sequenced, whereas mouse skin is dominated by gammadelta T cells. Because the treated cohort was small and had just a single nonresponder, larger studies are needed to establish links between baseline CD8+ expansion and response.

Library creation used the immunoSEQ multiplex PCR assay. To provide template for TCR sequencing, every sample had RNA extracted and reverse transcribed into cDNA. First-strand cDNA was synthesized using SuperScript III with a 2:1 mix of oligo-dT and random hexamers. A synthetic immune receptor repertoire was used to gauge amplification bias, and whatever bias remained was removed computationally. The published analysis was carried out like this. Raw reads were preprocessed to remove errors, and CDR3 was defined by IMGT conventions from the conserved cysteine to phenylalanine. Clonality was computed by normalizing Shannon entropy by log2 of the number of productive unique TCRs and subtracting the result from 1. CD4 or CD8 identity of scalp clones was inferred by cross-referencing scalp TCRbeta sequences with sorted blood CD4 and CD8 repertoires. The table comes from immuneACCESS by way of TCRdb, which keeps in-frame sequences with V and J called. Part of the clones is missing from these tables; in studies checked, under half for an unresolved V gene and the rest for unknown reasons. V, J and clone size are taken as reported in that table, and D and trimming were inferred from the DNA itself. The sample contains about 76,000 clones, approximately 72% of them found a single time. About a quarter of the sample lies in the top ten.

Taken with the paper, the label for time point translates to: less than 25 weeks on oral tofacitinib. What the treatment or condition label conveys for this sample: oral pan-JAK inhibitor, 5-10 mg twice daily. Lesional scalp punch biopsies and peripheral blood were obtained from alopecia areata patients. PBMCs were isolated by density centrifugation and stained for CD3, CD4 and CD8, and CD4+ and CD8+ T cells were sorted on a FACSAria. From the germline V gene, CDR1 is ENHRY and CDR2 is SYGVKD. Trimming takes 8 bases from V and 10 bases from J, and the germline ends sit 12 bases apart. The CDR3 contains 12 residues, cysteine and phenylalanine counted. CDR3 DNA is the only sequence kept; it has 36 bases, read in frame from the first base.

This receptor was obtained from a human donor with alopecia areata. Sequences were derived from CD8+ T cells sorted from blood, sampled at week 24, from a patient treated with tofacitinib. Here the chain combines TRBV10-3 and TRBJ1-6; a confident D gene designation cannot be given. The CDR3 here reads CAIFLGSSPLHF. The DNA sequence follows: TGTGCCATCTTTCTGGGTTCGTCACCCCTCCACTTT.